This passage covers 27 T cell receptor beta chains from one sample sequenced in a study of PD-1 blockade in classical Hodgkin lymphoma. Sample time point: cycle 4 day 1 (C4D1), after more than 5 weeks of nivolumab. All patients experienced relapse after autologous stem cell transplantation, and brentuximab vedotin exposure was variable. Assay used: immunoSEQ multiplex PCR; TCRdb lists only in-frame clones, some missing. The data show approximately 96,000 clones, roughly 91% seen once. The sample in question was peripheral blood mononuclear cells (PBMCs), obtained before the fourth cycle of nivolumab. The receptors come from a human donor with classical Hodgkin lymphoma.

The V and J genes are TRBV5-1 and TRBJ1-5; TRBD1 matches 9 bases. V lost 5 bases, J lost 1 base, and 7 bases stayed unmatched. The germline V gene has CDR1 SGHRS and CDR2 YFSETQ. This CDR3 region has 16 residues. The CDR3 sequence: CASSSQGARSNQPQHF. The CDR3 DNA is TGCGCCAGCAGTTCACAGGGGGCGCGGAGCAATCAGCCCCAGCATTTT.

The V gene is TRBV29-1, the J gene TRBJ2-7; D not resolved. This CDR3 has 12 amino acids. Trimming cost V 4 bases and J 1 base, with 8 bases left between them. Germline CDR1 is SQVTM and CDR2 is ANQGSEA. In nucleotides, the CDR3 is TGCAGCGTTGGCTCCGATTCCTACGAGCAGTACTTC. Protein sequence: CSVGSDSYEQYF.

The J gene is TRBJ1-1, the V gene TRBV6-5; D is possibly TRBD1 (5 bases). This CDR3 comprises 13 residues. Between the trimmed V and J ends, which lost 7 bases and 0 bases, there was a span of 9 bases. Germline assignment: CDR1 MNHEY and CDR2 SVGAGI. CDR3 in amino acids: CASKRGMNTEAFF. CDR3 in DNA: TGTGCCAGCAAGAGGGGAATGAACACTGAAGCTTTCTTT.

The rearrangement joins TRBV5-4 to TRBJ2-3; no clear D gene. From germline, CDR1 is SGHNT and CDR2 YYREEE (reference sequence). Trimming stripped 4 bases from V and 2 bases from J, with 14 bases between. The CDR3 extends over 15 amino acids. CDR3 protein: CASSLGSHPTDTQYF. For the CDR3, the DNA is TGTGCCAGCAGCCTCGGTTCACACCCCACAGATACGCAGTATTTT. The full variable domain, in which reference TRBV5-4 and TRBJ2-3 provide the parts outside the CDR3, is ETGVTQSPTHLIKTRGQQVTLRCSSQSGHNTVSWYQQALGQGPQFIFQYYREEENGRGNFPPRFSGLQFPNYSSELNVNALELDDSALYLCASSLGSHPTDTQYFGPGTRLTVL.

The chain links TRBV30 to TRBJ1-1; D not resolved. Germline V gene sequence: CDR1 GTSNPN, CDR2 SVGIG (reference sequence). Trimming left V 5 bases short and J 1 base short, with 14 bases between. CDR3 length: 14 amino acids. Here the CDR3 reads CAWGRRVENTEAFF. The CDR3 DNA sequence: TGTGCCTGGGGCCGCCGGGTGGAGAACACTGAAGCTTTCTTT.

The gene calls are TRBV28 and TRBJ2-5; D remains ambiguous. In germline, CDR1 is MDHEN, CDR2 SYDVKM. The CDR3 runs 13 residues. The ends were cut back, 1 base at V and 3 bases at J, with 6 bases in the middle. The CDR3 sequence: CASSLLTKETQYF. The CDR3 DNA follows: TGTGCCAGCAGTTTATTGACCAAAGAGACCCAGTACTTC.

This clone appeared once. CDR3 nucleotide sequence: TGTGCCAGCACCCCTGGGCTCCAAGAGACCCAGTACTTC. It encodes CASTPGLQETQYF. The rearrangement links TRBV7-9 to TRBJ2-5; D gene unclear. Germline assignment: CDR1 SEHNR and CDR2 FQNEAQ (reference sequence). The CDR3 extends over 13 amino acids. V gave up 7 bases and J gave up 1 base, with 10 bases separating them.

The table lists this clone with a count of one. CDR3 bases: TGCGCCAGCAGCTTGGGTACGGGTTTTGGCCAAGAGACCCAGTACTTC. This codes for CASSLGTGFGQETQYF. The rearrangement uses TRBV5-1 and TRBJ2-5; no clear D. This CDR3 has 16 residues. V lost 0 bases and J lost 1, with 13 bases in between. In germline, CDR1 is SGHRS, CDR2 YFSETQ.

The chain carries TRBV27 and TRBJ2-3, with TRBD2 matching 11 bases. With 6 bases clipped from V and 2 bases from J, the junction kept 10 bases outside the gene matches. The germline gives CDR1 MNHEY, CDR2 SMNVEV (reference sequence). This CDR3 has 17 residues. The CDR3 DNA reads as TGTGCCAGCAGCCAACTAGCGGGAGTTAGGAACACAGATACGCAGTATTTT. Translating gives CASSQLAGVRNTDTQYF.

The V and J genes are TRBV4-1 and TRBJ2-5, with D hard to call. In germline, CDR1 is MGHRA, CDR2 YSYEKL. The ends were cut back, 4 bases at V and 5 bases at J, with 20 bases in the middle. CDR3 length: 16 residues. The CDR3 loop is CASSPSLTRRVETQYF. For the CDR3, the DNA is TGCGCCAGCAGCCCCTCACTCACCCGTCGAGTGGAGACCCAGTACTTC.

This clone appeared a single time. This sequence joins TRBV19 and TRBJ2-3; D might be TRBD2 (6 bases). V was clipped by 7 bases and J by 0 bases, with 14 bases between them. CDR1 and CDR2 (germline): LNHDA, SQIVND (reference sequence). CDR3 length equals 15 residues. CDR3 loop: CASTAGRRSTDTQYF. DNA for the CDR3: TGTGCCAGTACCGCGGGACGGAGAAGCACAGATACGCAGTATTTT.

This clone has a single count. The chain has TRBV30 and TRBJ2-2; the D is unclear. This CDR3 spans 11 amino acids. Germline assignment: CDR1 GTSNPN and CDR2 SVGIG (reference sequence). Trimming stripped 4 bases from V and 6 bases from J, with 6 bases between. CDR3 coding DNA: TGTGCCTGGAAGGGTTCCGGGGAGCTGTTTTTT. Translating it yields CAWKGSGELFF.

The chain recombines TRBV5-1 with TRBJ2-7, with D perhaps assigned TRBD1 or TRBD2 (5 bases each). The V end was cut by 1 base, the J end by 5 bases, with 16 bases between. The CDR3 loop spans 15 amino acids. In germline, CDR1 is SGHRS, CDR2 YFSETQ. The CDR3 DNA is TGCGCCAGCAGCTTGAGGCAGGGAGTCCGGGACGAGCAGTACTTC. This sequence encodes CASSLRQGVRDEQYF. The whole variable domain, filled in from reference TRBV5-1 and TRBJ2-7, reads KAGVTQTPRYLIKTRGQQVTLSCSPISGHRSVSWYQQTPGQGLQFLFEYFSETQRNKGNFPGRFSGRQFSNSRSEMNVSTLELGDSALYLCASSLRQGVRDEQYFGPGTRLTVT.

This clone has only one observation. The chain couples TRBV14 to TRBJ2-3; D gene unclear. From germline, CDR1 is SGHDN and CDR2 FVKESK. V was shortened by 4 bases and J by 1 base, with 18 bases between the two germline ends. The CDR3 runs to 17 residues. CDR3 region: CASSPSWLRTGTDTQYF. The CDR3 bases are TGTGCCAGCAGCCCCTCTTGGTTGCGGACGGGCACAGATACGCAGTATTTT.

J is TRBJ1-5 and V is TRBV2; weak D call: TRBD1 (5 bases). Germline V gene lookup returns CDR1 SNHLY and CDR2 FYNNEI. The length of the CDR3 is 14 residues. Trimming left V 6 bases short and J 4 bases short, with 13 bases between. The CDR3 sequence is CASRDQGPNQPQHF. The CDR3 nucleotides are TGTGCCAGCAGGGATCAGGGACCTAATCAGCCCCAGCATTTT.

For the CDR3, the DNA is TGTGCCAGCAGTTTCGGGGGGAGTGGTGAGACCCAGTACTTC. It is translated as CASSFGGSGETQYF. The V call is TRBV28, the J call TRBJ2-5; 7 bases line up with TRBD2. V trimming: 3 bases; J trimming: 5 bases; junction bases outside the gene matches: 6. The V gene's germline CDR1 is MDHEN and CDR2 SYDVKM. This CDR3 spans 14 amino acids.

The V and J genes are TRBV21-1 and TRBJ1-4. TRBV21-1 counts as a pseudogene. The CDR3 spans 14 residues. Here the CDR3 DNA reads TGTGCCAGCAGCACCGGAGGAGTGCTAGAAAAACTGTTTTTT. Its protein product is CASSTGGVLEKLFF.

The chain uses TRBV12-2 and TRBJ1-1; TRBD1 was called by the table and not checked on the DNA. TRBV12-2 is a pseudogene. This CDR3 is built from 13 residues. CDR3 amino acids: CASRIDRNTEAFF. The CDR3 coding sequence is TGTGCAAGTCGCATCGACAGGAACACTGAAGCTTTCTTT.

The rearrangement uses TRBV19 and TRBJ1-5, with D unresolved. Trimming took 4 bases from V and 0 from J, leaving 7 bases between them. Germline V gene data show CDR1 as LNHDA and CDR2 as SQIVND (reference sequence). The CDR3 length is 14 residues. The CDR3 loop reads CASSKRNSNQPQHF. The CDR3 DNA reads TGTGCCAGTAGTAAGCGGAATAGCAATCAGCCCCAGCATTTT. The full variable domain, with the rest looked up from reference TRBV19 and TRBJ1-5, is DGGITQSPKYLFRKEGQNVTLSCEQNLNHDAMYWYRQDPGQGLRLIYYSQIVNDFQKGDIAEGYSVSREKKESFPLTVTSAQKNPTAFYLCASSKRNSNQPQHFGDGTRLSIL.

The chain combines TRBV5-4 with TRBJ1-2; D is possibly TRBD1 (5 bases). The CDR3 is 14 amino acids. The V end was cut by 4 bases, the J end by 0 bases, with 10 bases between. Per the germline V gene, CDR1 is SGHNT and CDR2 is YYREEE (reference sequence). The CDR3 nucleotides read TGTGCCAGCAGCGGCGGGACGGCTAACTATGGCTACACCTTC. Translated, it gives CASSGGTANYGYTF.

The chain combines TRBV6-6 with TRBJ1-2; D gene unclear. The CDR3 totals 15 residues. Germline lookup yields CDR1 MNHNY and CDR2 SVGAGI (reference sequence). The germline V and J ends were trimmed by 5 bases and 3 bases, with 16 bases remaining between them. CDR3 loop: CASSHTFSLYYGYTF. The CDR3 nucleotides read TGTGCCAGCAGTCACACGTTCAGCCTTTACTATGGCTACACCTTC.

This chain uses TRBV11-3 with TRBJ2-1; D might be TRBD2 (6 bases). With 5 bases removed from V and 6 bases from J, the gap between germline ends came to 14 bases. CDR1 is SGHNT, CDR2 YENEEA, per germline. The CDR3 contains 14 residues. CDR3 residues: CASSPISGGNEQFF. CDR3 nucleotide sequence: TGTGCCAGCAGCCCAATCTCCGGGGGCAATGAGCAGTTCTTC. Full variable domain (outside the CDR3, taken from reference TRBV11-3 and TRBJ2-1): EAGVVQSPRYKIIEKKQPVAFWCNPISGHNTLYWYLQNLGQGPELLIRYENEEAVDDSQLPKDRFSAERLKGVDSTLKIQPAELGDSAVYLCASSPISGGNEQFFGPGTRLTVL.

This clone was detected once. V usage is TRBV7-9 and J usage is TRBJ2-5; 11 positions agree with TRBD2. CDR1 is SEHNR and CDR2 is FQNEAQ in the germline V gene (reference sequence). V gave up 6 bases and J gave up 5 bases; unmatched junction bases: 14. The CDR3 covers 17 residues. The CDR3 reads CASRTKIAGGPGETQYF. Here the CDR3 DNA reads TGTGCCAGCAGAACGAAGATAGCGGGAGGGCCTGGCGAGACCCAGTACTTC.

The chain couples TRBV29-1 to TRBJ2-3; D remains ambiguous. Germline V CDR1 and CDR2: SQVTM, ANQGSEA. V lost 2 bases, J lost 6 bases, and 9 bases lay in between. The CDR3 extends over 12 amino acids. CDR3 DNA sequence: TGCAGCGTTGAACCCCGGAAGGATACGCAGTATTTT. Amino acids: CSVEPRKDTQYF.

The chain joins TRBV27 to TRBJ2-7; D may match TRBD1 or TRBD2 (9 bases each). Germline V gene sequence: CDR1 MNHEY, CDR2 SMNVEV (reference sequence). Trimming took 5 bases from V and 4 from J, leaving 21 bases between them. This CDR3 is built from 16 residues. The CDR3 region is CASSTQGAGGLYEQYF. CDR3 nucleotides: TGTGCCAGCAGTACACAGGGGGCGGGGGGGCTTTACGAGCAGTACTTC.

V and J are TRBV9 and TRBJ2-3, with TRBD2 identical over 13 bases. Losses at the gene ends were 4 bases for V and 2 bases for J; bases not matched to a gene: 7. CDR1 SGDLS and CDR2 YYNGEE come from the germline V gene. CDR3 length: 17 amino acids. The CDR3 protein is CASSRYGTSGITDTQYF. DNA for the CDR3: TGTGCCAGCAGCAGATATGGGACTAGCGGGATCACAGATACGCAGTATTTT.

The sample holds a few counts of this clone. This chain joins TRBV4-1 and TRBJ2-5, with D perhaps being TRBD1 or TRBD2 (5 bases each). The germline V gene encodes CDR1 MGHRA and CDR2 YSYEKL. The CDR3 runs 16 residues. V lost 2 bases to trimming and J lost 0 bases, with 13 bases between them. CDR3 protein: CASSQPPMGDQETQYF. CDR3 nucleotide sequence: TGCGCCAGCAGCCAACCCCCGATGGGGGACCAAGAGACCCAGTACTTC.